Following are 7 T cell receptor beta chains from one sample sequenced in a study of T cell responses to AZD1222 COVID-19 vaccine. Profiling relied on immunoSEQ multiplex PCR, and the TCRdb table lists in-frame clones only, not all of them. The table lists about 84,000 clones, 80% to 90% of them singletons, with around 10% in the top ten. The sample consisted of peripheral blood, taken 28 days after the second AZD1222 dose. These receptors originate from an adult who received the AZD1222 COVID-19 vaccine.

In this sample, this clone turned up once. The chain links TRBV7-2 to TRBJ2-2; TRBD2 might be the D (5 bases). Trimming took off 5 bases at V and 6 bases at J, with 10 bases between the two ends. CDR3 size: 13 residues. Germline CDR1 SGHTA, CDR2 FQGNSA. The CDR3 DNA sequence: TGTGCCAGCAGCCCCCCGAGGGCCGGGGAGCTGTTTTTT. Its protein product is CASSPPRAGELFF.

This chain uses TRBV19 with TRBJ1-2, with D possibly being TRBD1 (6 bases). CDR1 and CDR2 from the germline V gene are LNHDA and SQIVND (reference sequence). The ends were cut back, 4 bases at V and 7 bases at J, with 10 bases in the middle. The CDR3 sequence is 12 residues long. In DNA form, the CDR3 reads TGTGCCAGTAGTAATACAGGGAGTGGCTACACCTTC. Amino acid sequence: CASSNTGSGYTF.

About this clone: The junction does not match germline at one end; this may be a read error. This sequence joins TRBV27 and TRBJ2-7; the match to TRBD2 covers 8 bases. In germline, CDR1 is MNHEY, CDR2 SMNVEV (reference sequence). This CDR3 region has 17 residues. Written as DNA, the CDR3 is TGTGCCAGCAGTTTAACCCCCCGTAGCGGGATTCCCTATGAGCAGTACTTC. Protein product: CASSLTPRSGIPYEQYF.

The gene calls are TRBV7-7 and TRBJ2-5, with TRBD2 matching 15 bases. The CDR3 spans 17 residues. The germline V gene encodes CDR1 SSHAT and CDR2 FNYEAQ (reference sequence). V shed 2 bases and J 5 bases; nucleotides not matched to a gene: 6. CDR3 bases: TGTGCCAGCAGCTTAATGGGGACTAGCGGGGGGTATGAGACCCAGTACTTC. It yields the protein CASSLMGTSGGYETQYF.

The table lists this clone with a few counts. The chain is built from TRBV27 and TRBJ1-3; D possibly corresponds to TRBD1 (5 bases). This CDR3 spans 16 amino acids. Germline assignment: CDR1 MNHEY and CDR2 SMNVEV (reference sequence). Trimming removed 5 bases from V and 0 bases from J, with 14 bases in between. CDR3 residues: CASSVIPRDSGNTIYF. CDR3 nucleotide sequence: TGTGCCAGCAGTGTCATCCCCAGGGACTCTGGAAACACCATATATTTT.

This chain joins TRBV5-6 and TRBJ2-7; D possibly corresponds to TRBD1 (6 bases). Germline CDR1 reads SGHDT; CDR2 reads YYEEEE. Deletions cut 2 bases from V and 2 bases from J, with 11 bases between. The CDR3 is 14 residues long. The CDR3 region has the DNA TGTGCCAGCAGCTTTGCCGGGACAACCTACGAGCAGTACTTC. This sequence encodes CASSFAGTTYEQYF.

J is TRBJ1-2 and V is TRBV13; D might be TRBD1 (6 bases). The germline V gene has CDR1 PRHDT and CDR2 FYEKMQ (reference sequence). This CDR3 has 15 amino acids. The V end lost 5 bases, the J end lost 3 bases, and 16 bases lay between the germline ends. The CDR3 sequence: CASSTYSGGDYGYTF. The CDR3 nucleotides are TGTGCCAGCAGCACTTACAGCGGGGGCGACTATGGCTACACCTTC. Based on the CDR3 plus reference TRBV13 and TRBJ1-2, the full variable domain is AAGVIQSPRHLIKEKRETATLKCYPIPRHDTVYWYQQGPGQDPQFLISFYEKMQSDKGSIPDRFSAQQFSDYHSELNMSSLELGDSALYFCASSTYSGGDYGYTFGSGTRLTVV.